The 15 T cell receptor beta chains below come from one sample, sequenced in a study of blood T cell repertoires in COVID-19. Sequencing used immunoSEQ multiplex PCR; TCRdb keeps in-frame clones, though not all of them. The data contain approximately 45,000 clones, just under 90% of them singletons. The sequencing sample was made of peripheral blood. All receptors come from a man aged 35 to 55 with COVID-19, enrolled during active disease.

This chain connects TRBV5-8 to TRBJ2-1; D call uncertain. The CDR3 has 12 residues. Germline V gene sequence: CDR1 SGHTS, CDR2 YDEGEE. Trimming took off 0 bases at V and 8 bases at J, with 6 bases between the two ends. CDR3 bases: TGTGCCAGCAGCTTGGTCCGGGATGAGCAGTTCTTC. It encodes CASSLVRDEQFF.

This clone was seen a handful of times. V gene TRBV11-3 combines with J gene TRBJ2-1; 8 bases line up with TRBD2. Germline V gene lookup returns CDR1 SGHNT and CDR2 YENEEA. Trimming cost V 0 bases and J 10 bases; bases outside gene matches: 11. CDR3 length: 16 amino acids. CDR3 nucleotide sequence: TGTGCCAGCAGCTTAGATTTGAGGGGACTAGAAACGGAGCAGTTCTTC. This sequence encodes CASSLDLRGLETEQFF.

This clone has just a few counts. The gene calls are TRBV6-5 and TRBJ1-6; 9 nucleotides line up with TRBD1. V trimming: 6 bases; J trimming: 7 bases; junction bases outside the gene matches: 4. This CDR3 contains 14 residues. Per germline, CDR1 MNHEY and CDR2 SVGAGI. CDR3 nucleotides: TGTGCCAGCAGGCCGGGACAGGGAAATTCACCCCTCCACTTT. It yields the protein CASRPGQGNSPLHF.

This chain links TRBV19 with TRBJ2-7; 7 nucleotides match TRBD2. Germline CDR1 reads LNHDA; CDR2 reads SQIVND (reference sequence). V lost 4 bases and J lost 0; bases outside the gene matches: 6. The CDR3 totals 15 residues. CDR3 sequence: CASSRASGSSYEQYF. In DNA, the CDR3 is TGTGCCAGTAGTAGGGCTAGCGGAAGCTCCTACGAGCAGTACTTC.

V and J are TRBV2 and TRBJ1-4; D is undetermined. Germline lookup yields CDR1 SNHLY and CDR2 FYNNEI. Trimming took 4 bases from V and 0 from J, leaving 12 bases between them. This CDR3 spans 16 amino acids. Written as DNA, the CDR3 is TGTGCCAGCAGTGTTTGGAGAGTTGCAACTAATGAAAAACTGTTTTTT. It encodes CASSVWRVATNEKLFF. Variable domain in full (rest from reference TRBV2 and TRBJ1-4): EPEVTQTPSHQVTQMGQEVILRCVPISNHLYFYWYRQILGQKVEFLVSFYNNEISEKSEIFDDQFSVERPDGSNFTLKIRSTKLEDSAMYFCASSVWRVATNEKLFFGSGTQLSVL.

V is TRBV27 and J is TRBJ2-7; 7 nucleotides match TRBD1. The V segment lost 7 bases and the J segment 3 bases; nucleotides outside the gene matches: 9. This CDR3 has 14 residues. The germline V gene has CDR1 MNHEY and CDR2 SMNVEV (reference sequence). CDR3 in amino acids: CASKTRQGYYEQYF. Here the CDR3 DNA reads TGTGCCAGCAAAACAAGACAGGGTTACTACGAGCAGTACTTC.

The J gene is TRBJ1-2, the V gene TRBV2; TRBD1 matches at 10 bases. Germline V gene lookup returns CDR1 SNHLY and CDR2 FYNNEI. The CDR3 contains 15 residues. The junction had 5 bases not matched to a gene; V was cut back by 7 bases and J by 0 bases. The CDR3: CASKAGTGANYGYTF. The CDR3 bases are TGTGCCAGCAAGGCCGGGACAGGGGCTAACTATGGCTACACCTTC.

This chain links TRBV11-3 with TRBJ2-1; a weak D match, TRBD2 (5 bases). Germline V gives CDR1 SGHNT, CDR2 YENEEA. V dropped 5 bases and J dropped 16 bases, with 18 bases sitting between them. CDR3 size: 12 residues. The CDR3 region is CASSEGTPTTFF. The CDR3 nucleotides are TGTGCCAGCAGCGAGGGAACTCCTACCACTTTCTTC.

This clone was observed a handful of times. CDR3 in DNA: TGCGCCAGCAGACCAGGGGAAATCGATAATTCACCCCTCCACTTT. It yields the protein CASRPGEIDNSPLHF. The rearrangement uses TRBV5-1 and TRBJ1-6, with a weak D call TRBD1 (6 bases). The CDR3 spans 15 residues. The ends were cut back, 5 bases at V and 5 bases at J, with 14 bases in the middle. Per the germline V gene, CDR1 is SGHRS and CDR2 is YFSETQ.

The chain couples TRBV7-2 to TRBJ2-7, with 8 nucleotides matching TRBD1. The CDR3 sequence is 15 residues long. V lost 6 bases to trimming and J lost 4 bases; unmatched junction nucleotides: 11. Germline V gives CDR1 SGHTA, CDR2 FQGNSA. As DNA, the CDR3 is TGTGCCAGCAGACAAACCGGGACAGGCTTTTACGAGCAGTACTTC. It yields the protein CASRQTGTGFYEQYF.

The chain carries TRBV7-7 and TRBJ2-3; 7 bases align to TRBD2. The V gene end was trimmed by 5 bases and the J gene end by 4 bases; junction bases not matched to a gene: 6. Germline assignment: CDR1 SSHAT and CDR2 FNYEAQ (reference sequence). This CDR3 comprises 14 residues. The CDR3 region has the DNA TGTGCCAGCAGCGCCGGGACTACCGCAGATACGCAGTATTTT. Translation: CASSAGTTADTQYF.

The chain has TRBV5-1 and TRBJ2-1; 15 nucleotides agree with TRBD2. CDR3 size: 18 residues. Germline-derived CDR1 and CDR2 are SGHRS and YFSETQ. With V trimmed by 1 base and J by 2 bases, 4 bases remained unmatched. CDR3 nucleotides: TGCGCCAGCAGCTTGTATGGGACTAGCGGGAGGCCCTACAATGAGCAGTTCTTC. Translating gives CASSLYGTSGRPYNEQFF.

The V and J genes are TRBV4-1 and TRBJ2-7; 7 bases align to TRBD2. CDR1 and CDR2 from the germline V gene are MGHRA and YSYEKL. The CDR3 sequence is 12 residues long. After removal of 8 bases from V and 4 bases from J, the junction contained 5 bases not matched to a gene. CDR3: CASRGSKYEQYF. In DNA, the CDR3 is TGCGCCAGCCGCGGGAGTAAGTACGAGCAGTACTTC.

J is TRBJ2-1 and V is TRBV3-1 (or the pseudogene TRBV3-2); D gene unclear. The CDR3 is made up of 12 amino acids. Germline V CDR1 and CDR2: LGHDT, YNNKEL (reference sequence). The V end lost 1 base, the J end lost 10 bases, and 8 bases lay between the germline ends. The CDR3 protein is CASSQARWEQFF. The CDR3 DNA reads as TGTGCCAGCAGCCAAGCTAGGTGGGAGCAGTTCTTC.

V usage is TRBV28 and J usage is TRBJ1-2, with 7 bases matching TRBD1. CDR3 length: 14 amino acids. Germline loops: CDR1 MDHEN, CDR2 SYDVKM. Trimming took 6 bases from V and 3 from J; bases not matched to a gene: 7. The CDR3 here is CASSPGQADYGYTF. CDR3 nucleotide sequence: TGTGCCAGCAGCCCCGGACAGGCGGACTATGGCTACACCTTC.